This note documents a single TCR beta chain sequence. What it binds is not known. The data were taken from a study of cytotoxic CD8 clonotypes in ibrutinib-treated CLL. As for the study in general: Response samples were drawn at a median of about 13 months of treatment, range 6 to 36.

Here immunoSEQ multiplex PCR was the method, and the copy in TCRdb shows in-frame clones only, minus some. The sample lists 12,000 to 15,000 clones; roughly two thirds were seen once. Study observations and caveats: Public clonotypes, an uncommon group, contracted or remained stable on treatment.

The V gene's germline CDR1 is SGHAT and CDR2 FQNNGV. The CDR3 has 12 amino acids. Trimming took 3 bases from V and 5 from J, leaving 8 bases between them. This chain links TRBV11-2 with TRBJ2-7, with unresolved D. This receptor was identified in a human donor with chronic lymphocytic leukemia. The sequenced sample was PBMCs, obtained before ibrutinib treatment. The CDR3 region has the DNA TGTGCCAGCAGCTTTGGCGAGCACGAGCAGTACTTC. It translates to CASSFGEHEQYF.